This T cell receptor (beta chain) was documented in a study of PD-1 blockade in classical Hodgkin lymphoma. Study details: The study gave patients nivolumab 3 mg/kg intravenously every 2 weeks.

In this sample, this clone turned up a few times. Its specificity is not known. General study findings and limits: Patients starting nivolumab under 1 year after ASCT were excluded. The diversity seen at baseline in complete responders resembled that of newly diagnosed patients.

Specified time point: cycle 4 day 1 (C4D1), after five to seven weeks of nivolumab. No patient escaped relapse after autologous stem cell transplantation, and brentuximab vedotin exposure varied. Sequenced by immunoSEQ multiplex PCR; TCRdb stores in-frame clones only, minus some. The table records around 53,000 clones, roughly 80% of them present only once. The CDR3 contains 16 residues. CDR1 is SGHTA, CDR2 FQGNSA, per germline. The ends lost 1 base at V and 4 bases at J; junction bases unmatched: 3. The rearrangement joins TRBV7-2 to TRBJ2-2, with TRBD2 matching over 10 bases. This TCR was recovered from a human donor with classical Hodgkin lymphoma. This material consisted of peripheral blood mononuclear cells (PBMCs), taken before the fourth cycle of nivolumab. CDR3 bases: TGTGCCAGCAGCTTAGAAAGCGGGAGGGGCACCGGGGAGCTGTTTTTT. Protein product: CASSLESGRGTGELFF. The full variable domain, its missing parts supplied by reference TRBV7-2 and TRBJ2-2, is GAGVSQSPSNKVTEKGKDVELRCDPISGHTALYWYRQSLGQGLEFLIYFQGNSAPDKSGLPSDRFSAERTGGSVSTLTIQRTQQEDSAVYLCASSLESGRGTGELFFGEGSRLTVL.